The present T cell receptor (beta chain) was sequenced within a study of T cell repertoires in cytomegalovirus infection. Study overall: Carrying CMV and the relevant HLA type showed in public TCR beta signatures.

Ten or more counts support this clonotype. No antigen is known for it. TCRdb reprocessed the reads via MiXCR and lists one record per CDR3 protein. The data contain approximately 700,000 distinct CDR3 sequences, 35% to 40% of them singletons. The CDR3 covers 13 residues. V shed 3 bases and J shed 5 bases, with 11 bases lying between them. Study results and limitations: Dominating the ex vivo response were TCR beta clonotypes that were CMV-specific and HLA-C-restricted.

This clonotype was sampled from a human donor in good health (CMV status not recorded). Some clones in this sample may be carry-over from other donors' samples. The gene calls are TRBV12-3 or TRBV12-4 and TRBJ2-7, with D maybe TRBD1 (6 bases). Sequenced input: PBMCs. CDR3 DNA sequence: TGTGCCAGCAGTTTTCTAACAGGGAACGAGCAGTACTTC. Translated, it gives CASSFLTGNEQYF.